Shown below are 30 T cell receptor beta chains from a single sample sequenced in a study of CD8 T cells in Susac syndrome. RNA in amounts of roughly 0.45 to 1 ug was reverse transcribed with random hexamers. From the immunoSEQ multiplex PCR reads, TCRdb called clonotypes with MiXCR, one entry per CDR3 protein. The sample contains 170,000 or so distinct CDR3 sequences, roughly 95% of which appear only once. The sample consisted of CD4+ T cells from PBMCs. These receptors came from a human donor with Susac syndrome.

The rearrangement uses TRBV5-6 and TRBJ2-1; D is unresolved. Germline CDR1 and CDR2: SGHDT and YYEEEE. This CDR3 is 15 amino acids long. Trimming cost V 4 bases and J 0 bases, with 11 bases left between them. CDR3 in amino acids: CASSSTKSSYNEQFF. As DNA, the CDR3 is TGTGCCAGCAGCAGCACTAAGAGCTCCTACAATGAGCAGTTCTTC.

This chain joins TRBV28 and TRBJ1-2; a weak D match, TRBD1 (5 bases). V gave up 7 bases and J gave up 8 bases, with 17 bases separating them. The CDR3 has 13 residues. Germline V CDR1 and CDR2: MDHEN, SYDVKM. DNA of the CDR3: TGTGCCAGCACCCAAAGTCAGGGAGTAGGCTACACCTTC. Translating gives CASTQSQGVGYTF.

CDR3 bases: TGCAGCGTTGAGGAGGTGGGGGAAAAACTGTTTTTT. This gives the protein CSVEEVGEKLFF. The J gene is TRBJ1-4, the V gene TRBV29-1; D gene unclear. Germline lookup yields CDR1 SQVTM and CDR2 ANQGSEA. The CDR3 covers 12 residues. Trimming shortened V by 3 bases and J by 8 bases, and 10 bases separated the two germline ends.

Written as DNA, the CDR3 is TGTGCCAGCAGTTTATCGAAGGGTCTGGGGGCCTTGTCGGACGAGCAGTACTTC. Translation: CASSLSKGLGALSDEQYF. The chain couples TRBV28 to TRBJ2-7; a weak D match, TRBD1 (6 bases). The CDR3 covers 18 residues. Trimming left V 1 base short and J 5 bases short, with 24 bases between. Per germline, CDR1 MDHEN and CDR2 SYDVKM.

The chain carries TRBV20-1 and TRBJ2-1; TRBD2 aligns across 7 bases. Trimming removed 0 bases from V and 1 base from J; junction bases left unmatched: 6. Germline assignment: CDR1 DFQATT and CDR2 SNEGSKA (reference sequence). The CDR3 totals 16 residues. The DNA for the CDR3 is TGCAGTGCTAGAGATCCAGGAGCGGGGTCCTACAATGAGCAGTTCTTC. Its translation is CSARDPGAGSYNEQFF.

In this sample, this clonotype turned up once. The chain recombines TRBV20-1 with TRBJ1-2; D is unclear. V shed 1 base and J shed 0 bases, with 6 bases lying between them. This CDR3 spans 13 amino acids. Germline CDR1 and CDR2: DFQATT and SNEGSKA (reference sequence). This chain's CDR3 is CSARGEANYGYTF. In nucleotides, the CDR3 is TGCAGTGCTAGAGGAGAGGCTAACTATGGCTACACCTTC.

This clonotype was detected only once. J is TRBJ1-1 and V is TRBV29-1, with 7 bases lining up with TRBD1. Per germline, CDR1 SQVTM and CDR2 ANQGSEA. This CDR3 is built from 12 residues. Trimming cost V 6 bases and J 1 base; bases outside gene matches: 2. CDR3 in DNA: TGCAGCGTGGGGGACAGGAACACTGAAGCTTTCTTT. Encoded protein: CSVGDRNTEAFF. Using reference TRBV29-1 and TRBJ1-1 for the parts outside the CDR3, the full variable domain is SAVISQKPSRDICQRGTSLTIQCQVDSQVTMMFWYRQQPGQSLTLIATANQGSEATYESGFVIDKFPISRPNLTFSTLTVSNMSPEDSSIYLCSVGDRNTEAFFGQGTRLTVV.

This rearrangement joins TRBV30 to TRBJ2-7; TRBD2 matches at 8 bases. CDR1 and CDR2 (germline): GTSNPN, SVGIG (reference sequence). The CDR3 extends over 15 amino acids. V shed 0 bases and J 7 bases; nucleotides not matched to a gene: 11. CDR3 protein: CAWSVTAGGFREQYF. The CDR3 coding sequence is TGTGCCTGGAGTGTAACTGCGGGAGGTTTCAGGGAGCAGTACTTC.

The chain links TRBV19 to TRBJ1-2; TRBD1 is a possible D gene (5 bases). Germline V gene sequence: CDR1 LNHDA, CDR2 SQIVND (reference sequence). The CDR3 length is 14 residues. V was trimmed by 6 bases and J by 4 bases, leaving 15 bases between them. CDR3 sequence: CASSAQGEVYGYTF. CDR3 bases: TGTGCCAGTAGCGCCCAGGGTGAGGTCTATGGCTACACCTTC.

The V gene is TRBV24-1, the J gene TRBJ1-4; D may be TRBD1 (5 bases). Trimming took 1 base from V and 8 from J, leaving 16 bases between them. There are 16 residues in the CDR3. CDR1 and CDR2 from the germline V gene are KGHDR and SFDVKD. CDR3 protein: CATSDFVAGLGEKLFF. The DNA of the CDR3 is TGTGCCACCAGTGATTTCGTGGCGGGGCTGGGGGAAAAACTGTTTTTT.

The chain has TRBV20-1 and TRBJ2-7; D may be TRBD2 (5 bases). The CDR3 sequence is 16 residues long. Deletions cut 6 bases from V and 0 bases from J, with 21 bases between. Germline V CDR1 and CDR2: DFQATT, SNEGSKA (reference sequence). CDR3 coding DNA: TGCAGTGCCGCACCAGCTTTAGGCGGGCCCTCCTACGAGCAGTACTTC. It yields the protein CSAAPALGGPSYEQYF.

This chain links TRBV7-2 with TRBJ2-1; D is perhaps TRBD1 (6 bases). The CDR3 contains 12 residues. Germline CDR1 is SGHTA and CDR2 is FQGNSA. Trimming removed 8 bases at V and 6 bases at J, with 11 bases between. CDR3 amino acids: CASQGGSNEQFF. The CDR3 nucleotides read TGTGCCAGCCAAGGGGGAAGCAATGAGCAGTTCTTC.

V usage is TRBV28 and J usage is TRBJ2-3; D may be TRBD2 (5 bases). This CDR3 has 11 residues. The ends were cut back, 4 bases at V and 13 bases at J, with 12 bases in the middle. Per germline, CDR1 MDHEN and CDR2 SYDVKM. CDR3 protein: CASSSRAVEYF. The CDR3 nucleotides read TGTGCCAGCAGTTCCAGAGCGGTGGAGTATTTT. Supplemented by reference TRBV28 and TRBJ2-3, the full variable domain reads DVKVTQSSRYLVKRTGEKVFLECVQDMDHENMFWYRQDPGLGLRLIYFSYDVKMKEKGDIPEGYSVSREKKERFSLILESASTNQTSMYLCASSSRAVEYFGPGTRLTVL.

This chain uses TRBV6-5 with TRBJ2-3; D call uncertain. The V gene lost 0 bases and the J gene lost 2 bases, with 6 bases spanning the gap. The CDR3 totals 14 residues. CDR1 MNHEY and CDR2 SVGAGI come from the germline V gene. CDR3 residues: CASSYSRLTDTQYF. The CDR3 coding sequence is TGTGCCAGCAGTTACTCCCGTCTCACAGATACGCAGTATTTT.

V is TRBV11-3 and J is TRBJ2-1; weak D call: TRBD1 (5 bases). The CDR3 is 12 residues long. The V gene's germline CDR1 is SGHNT and CDR2 YENEEA. Trimming removed 3 bases at V and 8 bases at J, with 8 bases between. The CDR3 sequence is CASSFRVDEQFF. The CDR3 DNA is TGTGCCAGCAGCTTCAGGGTCGATGAGCAGTTCTTC.

This clonotype was observed a handful of times. The chain has TRBV20-1 and TRBJ2-3; unclear D gene. V gave up 3 bases and J gave up 3 bases, with 4 bases separating them. The CDR3 covers 11 residues. The germline V gene encodes CDR1 DFQATT and CDR2 SNEGSKA (reference sequence). The CDR3 DNA reads TGCAGTGCTAGGCGTACAGATACGCAGTATTTT. Its translation is CSARRTDTQYF.

The J gene is TRBJ1-1, the V gene TRBV7-2; 7 nucleotides align to TRBD1. Germline CDR1 reads SGHTA; CDR2 reads FQGNSA. The CDR3 length is 15 residues. V dropped 3 bases and J dropped 0; count of bases not matched to a gene: 4. CDR3 coding DNA: TGTGCCAGCAGCTTGAGACAGGGACTGAACACTGAAGCTTTCTTT. The encoded protein is CASSLRQGLNTEAFF.

The chain couples TRBV20-1 to TRBJ1-6, with D possibly being TRBD1 (5 bases). CDR1 DFQATT and CDR2 SNEGSKA come from the germline V gene (reference sequence). Deletions cut 3 bases from V and 8 bases from J, with 11 bases between. The CDR3 spans 13 residues. The CDR3 protein is CSARGTKDSPLHF. CDR3 bases: TGCAGTGCTAGGGGGACGAAGGATTCACCCCTCCACTTT.

The chain carries TRBV20-1 and TRBJ2-1; TRBD2 is a possible D gene (5 bases). The CDR3 runs 17 residues. Per germline, CDR1 DFQATT and CDR2 SNEGSKA (reference sequence). Trimming shortened V by 0 bases and J by 2 bases, and 17 bases separated the two germline ends. This CDR3 reads CSARDAAASLAYNEQFF. CDR3 bases: TGCAGTGCTAGAGATGCGGCGGCTAGCCTGGCCTACAATGAGCAGTTCTTC.

This chain connects TRBV30 to TRBJ2-1, with a possible D match to TRBD2 (5 bases). The germline V and J ends were trimmed by 0 bases and 11 bases, with 11 bases remaining between them. The CDR3 has 12 residues. From germline, CDR1 is GTSNPN and CDR2 SVGIG (reference sequence). CDR3 DNA sequence: TGTGCCTGGAGTGTACTAGGAGAAAAGCAGTTCTTC. Its protein is CAWSVLGEKQFF.

The chain employs TRBV20-1 and TRBJ2-7; D is possibly TRBD1 or TRBD2 (5 bases each). Trimming removed 3 bases from V and 9 bases from J, with 27 bases in between. The CDR3 sequence is 16 residues long. Germline loops: CDR1 DFQATT, CDR2 SNEGSKA (reference sequence). This CDR3 is CSASISSDSRPRGQYF. For the CDR3, the DNA is TGCAGTGCTAGTATTAGCAGCGACTCACGACCGAGGGGGCAGTACTTC.

This rearrangement joins TRBV12-3 or TRBV12-4 to TRBJ2-7; 8 bases fit TRBD2. The V and J ends lost 6 bases and 5 bases, in that order; junction bases with no gene match: 9. The CDR3 covers 14 residues. The CDR3 sequence is CASRPGRGWDEQYF. The CDR3 DNA is TGTGCCAGCAGACCCGGGAGGGGCTGGGACGAGCAGTACTTC.

The chain combines TRBV9 with TRBJ1-2; the D is unclear. The CDR3 is 14 amino acids. Germline CDR1 is SGDLS and CDR2 is YYNGEE. V lost 0 bases and J 11 bases, leaving 17 bases between the germline ends. The chain's CDR3 is CASSVVDRGNGYTF. CDR3 coding DNA: TGTGCCAGCAGCGTAGTTGATCGAGGGAACGGGTACACCTTC.

The table lists this clonotype with a count of one. The rearrangement links TRBV7-2 to TRBJ2-7; TRBD2 might be the D (6 bases). The CDR3 length is 14 residues. V dropped 5 bases and J dropped 2 bases, with 13 bases sitting between them. Germline lookup yields CDR1 SGHTA and CDR2 FQGNSA. CDR3 protein: CASSPGIAAYEQYF. In nucleotides, the CDR3 is TGTGCCAGCAGCCCAGGAATAGCGGCCTACGAGCAGTACTTC.

The chain uses TRBV27 and TRBJ2-7; D call uncertain. Trimming removed 3 bases at V and 6 bases at J, with 12 bases between. Germline CDR1 is MNHEY and CDR2 is SMNVEV (reference sequence). The CDR3 runs to 13 residues. The CDR3 DNA is TGTGCCAGCAGTTTGCAAAGGGTAGGCGAGCAGTACTTC. Translation: CASSLQRVGEQYF.

This clonotype is a singleton in its sample. The V and J genes are TRBV5-4 and TRBJ2-1; a weak D match, TRBD1 (5 bases). Germline V CDR1 and CDR2: SGHNT, YYREEE (reference sequence). Trimming pared 4 bases from V and 0 bases from J, leaving 11 bases between. This CDR3 contains 15 residues. CDR3 bases: TGTGCCAGCAGCCCGGACACGAGCTCCTACAATGAGCAGTTCTTC. It specifies CASSPDTSSYNEQFF.

The V call is TRBV7-9, the J call TRBJ2-5, with a weak D call TRBD1 (5 bases). The CDR3 consists of 14 residues. V was cut by 5 bases and J by 4 bases, with 14 bases left in between. CDR1 is SEHNR and CDR2 is FQNEAQ in the germline V gene (reference sequence). The CDR3 DNA reads as TGTGCCAGCAGCCCCTGGGGTAGGGGAGAGACCCAGTACTTC. It specifies CASSPWGRGETQYF.

This clonotype was detected once. The chain couples TRBV28 to TRBJ2-7, with 9 positions matching TRBD1. CDR3 length equals 15 residues. The V gene end was trimmed by 2 bases and the J gene end by 3 bases; junction bases not matched to a gene: 5. The germline CDR1 and CDR2 sequences are MDHEN and SYDVKM. The CDR3 bases are TGTGCCAGCAGTTTACCCCGACAGGGGGACTACGAGCAGTACTTC. It translates to CASSLPRQGDYEQYF.

This clonotype was observed a single time. The chain couples TRBV24-1 to TRBJ2-4; perhaps TRBD1 as D (6 bases). The CDR3 length is 15 residues. Germline V lookup: CDR1 KGHDR, CDR2 SFDVKD. V gave up 4 bases and J gave up 8 bases, with 17 bases separating them. The CDR3 bases are TGTGCCACCAGTGACCCGAGCCCAGAGGGGGACATTCAGTACTTC. Protein product: CATSDPSPEGDIQYF.

This chain uses TRBV30 with TRBJ2-7, with D possibly called TRBD1 or TRBD2 (5 bases each). CDR1 is GTSNPN and CDR2 is SVGIG in the germline V gene (reference sequence). Trimming shortened V by 0 bases and J by 1 base, and 10 bases separated the two germline ends. The CDR3 consists of 14 residues. For the CDR3, the DNA is TGTGCCTGGAGTGTACGGGGACGATCCTACGAGCAGTACTTC. Translation: CAWSVRGRSYEQYF.